This paragraph reports one TCR beta chain. Antigen: not known. These data come from a study of cytomegalovirus exposure and HLA in healthy donors. 13 Jbeta primers and 60 Vbeta primers were used for the PCR. The table came from immunoSEQ multiplex PCR; TCRdb's copy has only in-frame clones and leaves some out. This sample has around 100,000 clones, with almost 85% found just once. Overall study findings and caveats: According to an earlier analysis, most TCR beta V segments yielded productive rearrangements about 90% or about 30% of the time. CMV serostatus alone was available as immune exposure information.

The sequence was collected from a woman aged 18-29 years in good health and CMV-seropositive. The sequencing input was PBMCs.

CDR3: CASSLPGDEKLFF. The CDR3 DNA is TGTGCCAGCAGCTTGCCAGGGGATGAAAAACTGTTTTTT. V is TRBV7-9 and J is TRBJ1-4; D is perhaps TRBD1 (6 bases). The CDR3 is 13 residues long. V was clipped by 3 bases and J by 6 bases, with 8 bases between them. Germline V gene lookup returns CDR1 SEHNR and CDR2 FQNEAQ (reference sequence).